Each of the 27 T cell receptor beta chains below was sequenced from the same sample in a study of shared clonotypes between healthy human individuals. TCRdb keeps only in-frame clones here, not all; method: immunoSEQ multiplex PCR. The sample shows around 2.3 million clones, almost 96% of them seen only once. The sequenced sample was naive CD4+ T cells sorted from blood. Subset given: CD45RA+ positively selected. The receptors stem from a man between 18 and 29 years old in good health.

The chain recombines TRBV20-1 with TRBJ1-1, with D uncertain. The CDR3 has 11 amino acids. The germline CDR1 and CDR2 sequences are DFQATT and SNEGSKA (reference sequence). Trimming left V 6 bases short and J 2 bases short, with 7 bases between. The CDR3 DNA sequence: TGCAGTGCGGTGGATAACACTGAAGCTTTCTTT. It codes for CSAVDNTEAFF.

The chain carries TRBV10-3 and TRBJ1-6; the D gene is possibly TRBD1 (5 bases). This CDR3 spans 14 amino acids. Germline CDR1 and CDR2: ENHRY and SYGVKD. V was pared by 6 bases and J by 7 bases, with 13 bases between. CDR3 in amino acids: CAISQGRGNSPLHF. In DNA, the CDR3 is TGTGCCATCAGCCAGGGTCGGGGAAATTCACCCCTCCACTTT.

As to this clone: Other DNA variants within this sample encode the same CDR3. The chain recombines TRBV10-3 with TRBJ2-5; either TRBD1 or TRBD2 may supply D (5 bases each). Trimming removed 2 bases at V and 1 base at J, with 8 bases between. The CDR3 covers 14 residues. Germline V lookup: CDR1 ENHRY, CDR2 SYGVKD. CDR3 loop: CAISERGPQETQYF. The CDR3 nucleotides are TGTGCCATCAGTGAGCGGGGACCCCAAGAGACCCAGTACTTC.

This clone was observed a few times. The chain links TRBV18 to TRBJ1-2; unclear D gene. Germline lookup yields CDR1 KGHSH and CDR2 LQKENI. V gave up 3 bases and J gave up 0 bases, with 11 bases separating them. This CDR3 spans 15 amino acids. Here the CDR3 reads CASSPLEQTNYGYTF. In nucleotides, the CDR3 is TGTGCCAGCTCACCGCTCGAACAGACTAACTATGGCTACACCTTC.

The J gene is TRBJ2-5, the V gene TRBV5-4; D call uncertain. CDR1 is SGHNT and CDR2 is YYREEE in the germline V gene (reference sequence). CDR3 length equals 15 residues. The ends were cut back, 1 base at V and 5 bases at J, with 15 bases in the middle. CDR3 amino acids: CASSLSTLWGETQYF. CDR3 DNA sequence: TGTGCCAGCAGCTTGAGCACTTTATGGGGTGAGACCCAGTACTTC.

Turning to this clone: This CDR3 is also generated by other DNA sequences in the sample. The chain couples TRBV5-1 to TRBJ2-2; D is perhaps TRBD1 or TRBD2 (5 bases each). Germline V CDR1 and CDR2: SGHRS, YFSETQ. The CDR3 length is 15 residues. V lost 3 bases to trimming and J lost 0 bases, with 9 bases between them. CDR3 DNA: TGCGCCAGCAGCTCCGGGACGGCGAACACCGGGGAGCTGTTTTTT. Translating it yields CASSSGTANTGELFF.

The V and J genes are TRBV28 and TRBJ2-2; D is unresolved. The ends were cut back, 2 bases at V and 7 bases at J, with 8 bases in the middle. Germline V gives CDR1 MDHEN, CDR2 SYDVKM. The CDR3 consists of 13 residues. CDR3 nucleotides: TGTGCCAGCAGTTTAGGGTTTAACGGGGAGCTGTTTTTT. It yields the protein CASSLGFNGELFF.

The chain employs TRBV10-1 and TRBJ1-4; 8 nucleotides agree with TRBD1. The CDR3 covers 18 residues. Germline CDR1 is WNHNN and CDR2 is SYGVQD (reference sequence). V dropped 2 bases and J dropped 8; count of bases not matched to a gene: 16. CDR3 sequence (DNA): TGCGCCAGCAGTGAGGGGGCGGGACAGGAACAAATAGAGGAAAAACTGTTTTTT. Translated: CASSEGAGQEQIEEKLFF.

The J gene is TRBJ2-1, the V gene TRBV30, with TRBD2 identical over 8 bases. The CDR3 consists of 16 residues. In germline, CDR1 is GTSNPN, CDR2 SVGIG (reference sequence). Trimming at V came to 0 bases and at J to 8 bases, leaving 12 bases not matched to a gene. CDR3 in DNA: TGTGCCTGGAGTGTACTAAGCGGGGGCCCGGGGGATGAGCAGTTCTTC. Translation gives CAWSVLSGGPGDEQFF.

The V call is TRBV6-6, the J call TRBJ1-3; unclear D gene. V gave up 6 bases and J gave up 0 bases, with 12 bases separating them. Germline loops: CDR1 MNHNY, CDR2 SVGAGI (reference sequence). CDR3 length: 15 amino acids. CDR3 region: CASRGLSYSGNTIYF. CDR3 in DNA: TGTGCCAGCAGAGGACTTTCATACTCTGGAAACACCATATATTTT.

The CDR3 here is CASSYYRVGGYGYTF. The CDR3 nucleotides are TGTGCCAGCAGTTACTACAGGGTCGGGGGCTATGGCTACACCTTC. V usage is TRBV6-5 and J usage is TRBJ1-2; the D gene is possibly TRBD1 (6 bases). CDR3 length: 15 amino acids. Germline V gene data show CDR1 as MNHEY and CDR2 as SVGAGI. V was clipped by 1 base and J by 4 bases, with 13 bases between them.

J is TRBJ2-7 and V is TRBV27; 10 nucleotides match TRBD2. V was pared by 2 bases and J by 6 bases, with 4 bases of the junction left unmatched. This CDR3 spans 14 amino acids. The germline CDR1 and CDR2 sequences are MNHEY and SMNVEV (reference sequence). Here the CDR3 DNA reads TGTGCCAGCAGTTTAATAGCGGGAGGATCCGAGCAGTACTTC. Translation gives CASSLIAGGSEQYF.

V is TRBV7-8 and J is TRBJ2-3; D tentatively fits TRBD1 or TRBD2 (5 bases each). V lost 5 bases, J lost 3 bases, and 12 bases lay in between. Germline CDR1 SGHVS, CDR2 FQNEAQ. The CDR3 is 14 amino acids. The CDR3 nucleotides read TGTGCCAGCAGCGCCGAGGGGATTACAGATACGCAGTATTTT. Translation: CASSAEGITDTQYF.

CDR3 bases: TGTGCCAGCAGTTTTAGCGGGCCGTATAGCAATCAGCCCCAGCATTTT. Encoded protein: CASSFSGPYSNQPQHF. The V and J genes are TRBV28 and TRBJ1-5; unclear D gene. With 3 bases removed from V and 0 bases from J, the gap between germline ends came to 12 bases. This CDR3 has 16 amino acids. In germline, CDR1 is MDHEN, CDR2 SYDVKM.

The chain carries TRBV6-1 and TRBJ1-1; 8 nucleotides match TRBD1. Trimming at V came to 10 bases and at J to 5 bases, leaving 12 bases not matched to a gene. The germline CDR1 and CDR2 sequences are MNHNS and SASEGT. The CDR3 has 14 residues. CDR3 sequence: CAIRSDRGQTEAFF. The CDR3 DNA follows: TGTGCCATCAGGAGTGACAGGGGTCAAACTGAAGCTTTCTTT.

The V and J genes are TRBV9 and TRBJ2-3, with TRBD2 identical over 7 bases. The V segment lost 0 bases and the J segment 2 bases; nucleotides outside the gene matches: 9. The CDR3 spans 17 residues. From germline, CDR1 is SGDLS and CDR2 YYNGEE. The CDR3, as DNA: TGTGCCAGCAGCGTAGATCCCAGCGGGGCACCCACAGATACGCAGTATTTT. Translated, it gives CASSVDPSGAPTDTQYF.

This clone appeared a single time. The chain combines TRBV6-5 with TRBJ2-3, with D perhaps TRBD1 (6 bases). The CDR3 spans 15 residues. Germline V gives CDR1 MNHEY, CDR2 SVGAGI. Trimming removed 6 bases from V and 4 bases from J, with 17 bases in between. The DNA for the CDR3 is TGTGCCAGCAGAATACTACAGGGTTCGGCAGATACGCAGTATTTT. Translating it yields CASRILQGSADTQYF.

The chain carries TRBV14 and TRBJ2-2; 10 bases line up with TRBD2. Germline V gene data show CDR1 as SGHDN and CDR2 as FVKESK. V was clipped by 4 bases and J by 0 bases; unmatched bases: 2. The CDR3 has 16 amino acids. The CDR3: CASSPLAGANTGELFF. The CDR3 coding sequence is TGTGCCAGCAGCCCGCTAGCGGGGGCGAACACCGGGGAGCTGTTTTTT. The variable domain in full, with the rest retrieved from reference TRBV14 and TRBJ2-2, is EAGVTQFPSHSVIEKGQTVTLRCDPISGHDNLYWYRRVMGKEIKFLLHFVKESKQDESGMPNNRFLAERTGGTYSTLKVQPAELEDSGVYFCASSPLAGANTGELFFGEGSRLTVL.

The V gene is TRBV30, the J gene TRBJ1-2; 11 nucleotides line up with TRBD1. CDR3 size: 13 residues. J was trimmed by 7 bases and V by 3 bases; bases with no gene match: 4. Germline V lookup: CDR1 GTSNPN, CDR2 SVGIG (reference sequence). The DNA of the CDR3 is TGTGCCTGGAGCGGACAGGGGGCGTTTGGCTACACCTTC. Translated: CAWSGQGAFGYTF.

The chain joins TRBV10-3 to TRBJ1-1; D gene unclear. CDR3 size: 13 residues. V was cut by 10 bases and J by 0 bases, with 12 bases left in between. Germline lookup yields CDR1 ENHRY and CDR2 SYGVKD. The CDR3 protein is CATSVLMNTEAFF. CDR3 in DNA: TGTGCCACCTCAGTCCTAATGAACACTGAAGCTTTCTTT.

The V and J genes are TRBV6-5 and TRBJ2-7; 11 bases are a match to TRBD2. The CDR3 runs to 14 residues. After removal of 6 bases from V and 3 bases from J, the junction contained 4 bases not matched to a gene. CDR1 is MNHEY and CDR2 is SVGAGI in the germline V gene. The CDR3 spells CASRVGTSGYEQYF. DNA for the CDR3: TGTGCCAGCAGGGTGGGGACTAGCGGCTACGAGCAGTACTTC.

The chain has TRBV9 and TRBJ1-4; a possible D gene is TRBD1 (5 bases). The CDR3 runs 15 residues. The V end lost 0 bases, the J end lost 7 bases, and 13 bases lay between the germline ends. Germline CDR1 and CDR2: SGDLS and YYNGEE. CDR3 bases: TGTGCCAGCAGCGTAGACGTTTCGGGGGGTGAAAAACTGTTTTTT. It specifies CASSVDVSGGEKLFF.

The J gene is TRBJ1-1, the V gene TRBV6-1; D is ambiguous. V gave up 10 bases and J gave up 0 bases, with 15 bases separating them. CDR3 length: 14 amino acids. Germline CDR1 and CDR2: MNHNS and SASEGT. The CDR3 DNA reads as TGTGCCACCTCCAGGAGCTTCATGAACACTGAAGCTTTCTTT. Amino acid sequence: CATSRSFMNTEAFF.

The chain uses TRBV5-4 and TRBJ1-6; TRBD1 matches 8 bases. The length of the CDR3 is 15 residues. The germline gives CDR1 SGHNT, CDR2 YYREEE (reference sequence). Trimming took 3 bases from V and 10 from J; bases not matched to a gene: 9. CDR3 coding DNA: TGTGCCAGCAGCTACGACAGGGGCCGACACTCACCCCTCCACTTT. Protein sequence: CASSYDRGRHSPLHF. The variable domain in full, completed from reference TRBV5-4 and TRBJ1-6, reads ETGVTQSPTHLIKTRGQQVTLRCSSQSGHNTVSWYQQALGQGPQFIFQYYREEENGRGNFPPRFSGLQFPNYSSELNVNALELDDSALYLCASSYDRGRHSPLHFGNGTRLTVT.

This rearrangement joins TRBV4-2 to TRBJ2-2; perhaps D is TRBD1 or TRBD2 (5 bases each). The germline gives CDR1 LGHNA, CDR2 YNFKEQ. The V gene lost 0 bases and the J gene lost 9 bases, with 14 bases spanning the gap. This CDR3 contains 15 residues. The CDR3 DNA is TGTGCCAGCAGCCAAGATATAGGGACGCCCCGGGAGCTGTTTTTT. It is translated as CASSQDIGTPRELFF.

The chain has TRBV10-3 and TRBJ1-3, with unresolved D. Looked up from germline, CDR1 is ENHRY and CDR2 is SYGVKD. The ends were cut back, 7 bases at V and 0 bases at J, with 10 bases in the middle. This CDR3 region has 14 residues. The CDR3 protein is CAITETRSGNTIYF. CDR3 in DNA: TGTGCCATCACCGAGACACGCTCTGGAAACACCATATATTTT.

The chain is built from TRBV4-3 and TRBJ2-3; D possibly corresponds to TRBD2 (5 bases). CDR1 is LGHNA, CDR2 YSLEER, per germline. This CDR3 spans 15 amino acids. The V end lost 4 bases, the J end lost 5 bases, and 16 bases lay between the germline ends. The CDR3 bases are TGCGCCAGCAGCCTCGACCTTGGTGCGGGAGATACGCAGTATTTT. It encodes CASSLDLGAGDTQYF.